What follows are 21 T cell receptor beta chains derived from one specimen sequenced in a study of blood T cells in healthy people across ages. It was with a sample-barcoded 5' primer and a J-beta primer mix that a second PCR of about 6 to 12 cycles was run. TCRdb re-called the 5' RACE reads with MiXCR, one entry per CDR3 protein. The table includes over 550,000 distinct CDR3 sequences, 25% to 30% detected once. Sequencing was done on a sample of blood. These receptors came from a woman older than 75 in good health.

This clonotype was counted at least ten times. The chain employs TRBV15 and TRBJ2-3, with D perhaps assigned TRBD1 or TRBD2 (5 bases each). The CDR3 is 16 residues long. V was cut by 1 base and J by 6 bases, with 17 bases left in between. From germline, CDR1 is LNHNV and CDR2 YYDKDF (reference sequence). The CDR3 DNA reads as TGTGCCACCAGCAGAGGAGGGACCCCGGTAGAGGATACGCAGTATTTT. Its protein is CATSRGGTPVEDTQYF. The full variable domain, its missing parts supplied by reference TRBV15 and TRBJ2-3, is DAMVIQNPRYQVTQFGKPVTLSCSQTLNHNVMYWYQQKSSQAPKLLFHYYDKDFNNEADTPDNFQSRRPNTSFCFLDIRSPGLGDTAMYLCATSRGGTPVEDTQYFGPGTRLTVL.

This clonotype was counted once. The CDR3 reads CASSPTTTGAGTEAFF. DNA of the CDR3: TGTGCCAGCAGCCCTACTACGACAGGGGCAGGCACTGAAGCTTTCTTT. The V call is TRBV9, the J call TRBJ1-1, with 8 nucleotides matching TRBD1. The germline V gene encodes CDR1 SGDLS and CDR2 YYNGEE. The CDR3 is 16 amino acids. Germline trimming cut 4 bases from V and 4 bases from J; bases unmatched to any gene: 12. The full variable domain, with the rest looked up from reference TRBV9 and TRBJ1-1, is DSGVTQTPKHLITATGQRVTLRCSPRSGDLSVYWYQQSLDQGLQFLIQYYNGEERAKGNILERFSAQQFPDLHSELNLSSLELGDSALYFCASSPTTTGAGTEAFFGQGTRLTVV.

This chain connects TRBV28 to TRBJ1-2, with 7 bases aligning to TRBD1. The CDR3 sequence is 16 residues long. Germline CDR1 reads MDHEN; CDR2 reads SYDVKM. J lost 2 bases, V lost 3 bases, and 9 bases had no gene match. The chain's CDR3 is CASSFDRARGNYGYTF. The DNA for the CDR3 is TGTGCCAGCAGTTTCGACAGGGCTCGGGGGAACTATGGCTACACCTTC.

This clonotype was seen at least ten times. Germline and junction disagree at one end, which may indicate a read error. The chain has TRBV20-1 and TRBJ2-7; D perhaps matches TRBD1 (7 bases). CDR1 and CDR2 (germline): DFQATT, SNEGSKA (reference sequence). The CDR3 spans 15 residues. The CDR3 DNA follows: TGCAGTGCTCCGAGTCCAGGGGGGTACTCCCACGAGCAGTACTTC. The encoded protein is CSAPSPGGYSHEQYF.

The chain has TRBV19 and TRBJ1-2, with D uncertain. Per the germline V gene, CDR1 is LNHDA and CDR2 is SQIVND (reference sequence). This CDR3 region has 15 residues. V was shortened by 3 bases and J by 0 bases, with 11 bases between the two germline ends. Written as DNA, the CDR3 is TGTGCCAGTAGTATGAAGGCCGACGCTAACTATGGCTACACCTTC. Translating gives CASSMKADANYGYTF.

This clonotype was counted once. The V call is TRBV7-9, the J call TRBJ2-2; 16 bases fit TRBD2. J gave up 7 bases and V 5 bases, and 10 bases lay outside the gene matches. CDR3 length equals 18 residues. CDR1 is SEHNR and CDR2 is FQNEAQ in the germline V gene (reference sequence). In DNA form, the CDR3 reads TGTGCCAGCAGCCCCCCGGGACTAGCGGGGGGGCGCGGCGGGGAGCTGTTTTTT. Amino acids: CASSPPGLAGGRGGELFF.

This clonotype was counted many times. The chain carries TRBV20-1 and TRBJ2-5, with 9 bases aligning to TRBD2. The CDR3 is 17 residues long. Germline-derived CDR1 and CDR2 are DFQATT and SNEGSKA (reference sequence). Germline trimming cut 0 bases from V and 5 bases from J; bases unmatched to any gene: 13. The CDR3 loop is CSARDHDGGGAGETQYF. In DNA form, the CDR3 reads TGCAGTGCTAGAGATCATGACGGCGGGGGGGCCGGGGAGACCCAGTACTTC.

This clonotype has just a few counts. The chain carries TRBV7-9 and TRBJ2-2, with D possibly being TRBD1 or TRBD2 (5 bases each). This CDR3 has 16 amino acids. Trimming left V 5 bases short and J 6 bases short, with 19 bases between. The germline gives CDR1 SEHNR, CDR2 FQNEAQ (reference sequence). CDR3 nucleotides: TGTGCCAGCAGCCACGCCCTTGGGGGATGGTCCGGGGAGCTGTTTTTT. Amino acid sequence: CASSHALGGWSGELFF.

V is TRBV5-1 and J is TRBJ2-5; perhaps D is TRBD1 or TRBD2 (5 bases each). V dropped 5 bases and J dropped 11 bases, with 25 bases sitting between them. The CDR3 covers 15 residues. The germline CDR1 and CDR2 sequences are SGHRS and YFSETQ. The CDR3 sequence is CASRRAGNTYNEQYF. CDR3 bases: TGCGCCAGCAGGAGGGCAGGGAATACATACAATGAGCAGTACTTC.

This chain links TRBV4-3 with TRBJ2-1; D is perhaps TRBD2 (5 bases). Per the germline V gene, CDR1 is LGHNA and CDR2 is YSLEER. The CDR3 has 13 residues. V dropped 0 bases and J dropped 9 bases, with 9 bases sitting between them. Here the CDR3 DNA reads TGCGCCAGCAGCCAAGAAGGTCGGGGTGAGCAGTTCTTC. Its protein product is CASSQEGRGEQFF.

The chain links TRBV2 to TRBJ1-2, with unresolved D. The CDR3 consists of 13 residues. Trimming pared 6 bases from V and 8 bases from J, leaving 16 bases between. The germline V gene encodes CDR1 SNHLY and CDR2 FYNNEI. The CDR3 sequence is CASSLSWGVGYTF. The CDR3 DNA sequence: TGTGCCAGCAGCTTAAGCTGGGGAGTGGGCTACACCTTC.

The rearrangement links TRBV20-1 to TRBJ2-1; D may be TRBD2 (7 bases). The DNA end favors TRBJ2-7, so the J call may be wrong. Germline CDR1 DFQATT, CDR2 SNEGSKA (reference sequence). The CDR3 length is 15 residues. The CDR3 sequence: CSAIVRGAPNNEQYF. In DNA, the CDR3 is TGCAGTGCTATAGTCCGGGGGGCCCCTAACAATGAGCAGTACTTC.

The table lists this clonotype with many counts. The chain has TRBV6-1 and TRBJ2-1; possible D gene TRBD2, 6 bases. Germline values: CDR1 MNHNS, CDR2 SASEGT. Between the trimmed V and J ends, which lost 7 bases and 13 bases, there was a span of 20 bases. The CDR3 spans 13 residues. CDR3 in DNA: TGTGCCAGCACCCCACGACTAGTCGAGGCACAGTTCTTC. Translating it yields CASTPRLVEAQFF.

This clonotype was seen more than once but under ten times. A clone one base away is much larger, so this may be a read error. The gene calls are TRBV30 and TRBJ2-1; D is unresolved. Gene TRBJ2-7 matches the end of the DNA better, so the J call may be wrong. Germline V gene data show CDR1 as GTSNPN and CDR2 as SVGIG (reference sequence). CDR3 length: 12 amino acids. In nucleotides, the CDR3 is TGTGCCTGGAGTGTACGAGATAATGAGCAGTACTTC. Protein product: CAWSVRDNEQYF.

This clonotype has a count of ten or more. The chain joins TRBV4-3 to TRBJ2-7; 9 bases line up with TRBD1. The CDR3 extends over 15 amino acids. The V segment lost 1 base and the J segment 5 bases; nucleotides outside the gene matches: 6. Germline assignment: CDR1 LGHNA and CDR2 YSLEER. CDR3: CASSQGGQGINEQYF. The DNA for the CDR3 is TGCGCCAGCAGCCAAGGGGGACAGGGAATCAACGAGCAGTACTTC.

About this clonotype: The junction differs from germline at one of its ends, possibly a read error. The chain recombines TRBV4-2 with TRBJ2-1; possibly TRBD1 or TRBD2 for D (5 bases each). The CDR3 is made up of 16 amino acids. Germline V gene lookup returns CDR1 LGHNA and CDR2 YNFKEQ. The CDR3, as DNA: TGTGCCAGCAGACAAGAGTTGGGAGTAGTAGGGGATGAGCAGTTCTTC. Its translation is CASRQELGVVGDEQFF.

This clonotype was counted many times. This chain connects TRBV29-1 to TRBJ2-5, with TRBD2 as a possible D gene (6 bases). Germline lookup yields CDR1 SQVTM and CDR2 ANQGSEA. The CDR3 extends over 12 amino acids. V lost 2 bases and J 4 bases, leaving 8 bases between the germline ends. The DNA for the CDR3 is TGCAGCGTTGAAAACGGGGGAGAGACCCAGTACTTC. Translation: CSVENGGETQYF.

This clonotype was detected many times. V is TRBV30 and J is TRBJ2-1; D not certain. The V end was cut by 2 bases, the J end by 0 bases, with 8 bases between. Per the germline V gene, CDR1 is GTSNPN and CDR2 is SVGIG (reference sequence). CDR3 size: 14 residues. The CDR3 sequence is CAWSSEFSYNEQFF. As DNA, the CDR3 is TGTGCCTGGAGTTCCGAGTTCTCCTACAATGAGCAGTTCTTC.

For this clonotype: One end of the junction is discordant with germline, which a read error may explain. The chain has TRBV4-1 and TRBJ2-7; the D gene is possibly TRBD2 (7 bases). Germline V gene lookup returns CDR1 MGHRA and CDR2 YSYEKL. The CDR3 length is 13 residues. CDR3 sequence reads: CASSRAGDYGQYF. In DNA, the CDR3 is TGCGCCAGCAGCCGAGCAGGGGACTACGGGCAGTACTTC.

This clonotype was picked up a small number of times. V is TRBV30 and J is TRBJ1-1; the match to TRBD1 covers 9 bases. The junction had 1 base not matched to a gene; V was cut back by 2 bases and J by 3 bases. Germline loops: CDR1 GTSNPN, CDR2 SVGIG (reference sequence). CDR3 size: 13 residues. The CDR3 nucleotides read TGTGCCTGGAGTCGACAGGGGGACACTGAAGCTTTCTTT. As protein: CAWSRQGDTEAFF.

The chain employs TRBV4-2 and TRBJ2-1; 11 bases match TRBD1. Germline values: CDR1 LGHNA, CDR2 YNFKEQ. V shed 1 base, J shed 7 bases, and the junction held 12 bases outside the gene matches. This CDR3 has 18 residues. The chain's CDR3 is CASSQAPSGTGGANEQFF. The CDR3, as DNA: TGTGCCAGCAGCCAAGCCCCGTCCGGGACAGGGGGGGCGAATGAGCAGTTCTTC.